These 15 T cell receptor beta chains were all obtained from the same sample, sequenced in a study of blood T cell repertoires in COVID-19 (dated by TCRdb to 2019 to 2021). The library was prepared using the immunoSEQ multiplex PCR assay. What TCRdb holds here is the immuneACCESS table cut down to in-frame rearrangements. Part of the clones is not present; checked against another copy, under half of the missing clones reflect an unresolved V gene, and the others are unexplained. The sample table shows approximately 93,000 clones, and 80% to 90% are seen once. In total, the top ten clones hold 27% of the sample. Sequencing was done on a sample of peripheral blood. The receptors derive from a man aged 50-60 years with active or convalescent COVID-19.

This clone was observed a single time. The CDR3 region is CASSQTSYEQYF. In nucleotides, the CDR3 is TGTGCCAGCAGCCAAACGAGCTACGAGCAGTACTTC. This chain connects TRBV14 to TRBJ2-7; D is ambiguous. The CDR3 is 12 amino acids. Looked up from germline, CDR1 is SGHDN and CDR2 is FVKESK. V lost 2 bases and J lost 3, with 5 bases in between.

J is TRBJ2-5 and V is TRBV6-5, with 7 bases lining up with TRBD1. This CDR3 spans 13 amino acids. Per the germline V gene, CDR1 is MNHEY and CDR2 is SVGAGI. Trimming at V came to 6 bases and at J to 2 bases, leaving 3 bases not matched to a gene. The CDR3 DNA reads as TGTGCCAGCAGGGGGACAGTGCAAGAGACCCAGTACTTC. It specifies CASRGTVQETQYF.

The gene calls are TRBV5-1 and TRBJ2-1, with TRBD2 as a possible D gene (5 bases). This CDR3 has 16 residues. Germline V gene data show CDR1 as SGHRS and CDR2 as YFSETQ. Deletions cut 4 bases from V and 4 bases from J, with 18 bases between. In DNA, the CDR3 is TGCGCCAGCAGCCCCGGGCACGGGAAATCATACAATGAGCAGTTCTTC. Protein: CASSPGHGKSYNEQFF.

The V and J genes are TRBV3-1 (or the pseudogene TRBV3-2) and TRBJ2-2; TRBD1 is a possible D gene (5 bases). The ends were cut back, 1 base at V and 6 bases at J, with 6 bases in the middle. Germline V gives CDR1 LGHDT, CDR2 YNNKEL (reference sequence). The CDR3 extends over 13 amino acids. The CDR3 is CASSQAGPGELFF. As DNA, the CDR3 is TGTGCCAGCAGCCAAGCAGGGCCCGGGGAGCTGTTTTTT.

The chain uses TRBV3-1 (or the pseudogene TRBV3-2) and TRBJ2-4; no reliable D call. V was cut by 8 bases and J by 2 bases, with 4 bases left in between. This CDR3 is built from 11 residues. Looked up from germline, CDR1 is LGHDT and CDR2 is YNNKEL (reference sequence). CDR3 coding DNA: TGTGCCAGCTCTACCAAAAACATTCAGTACTTC. It is translated as CASSTKNIQYF.

The chain carries TRBV19 and TRBJ1-4; D is uncertain. The germline CDR1 and CDR2 sequences are LNHDA and SQIVND (reference sequence). The V gene lost 3 bases and the J gene lost 0 bases, with 5 bases spanning the gap. The CDR3 is made up of 14 amino acids. CDR3 sequence: CASSMRATNEKLFF. DNA of the CDR3: TGTGCCAGTAGTATGAGGGCAACTAATGAAAAACTGTTTTTT.

The chain is built from TRBV5-6 and TRBJ2-5, with 14 bases lining up with TRBD2. V lost 1 base to trimming and J lost 6 bases; unmatched junction nucleotides: 8. Germline V gene data show CDR1 as SGHDT and CDR2 as YYEEEE. The CDR3 extends over 17 amino acids. The CDR3 reads CASSLIPGLAGDQTQYF. CDR3 DNA sequence: TGTGCCAGCAGCTTGATCCCGGGACTAGCGGGAGATCAGACCCAGTACTTC.

The V and J genes are TRBV28 and TRBJ2-7; no clear D. CDR1 and CDR2 from the germline V gene are MDHEN and SYDVKM. The V and J ends lost 3 bases and 4 bases respectively, with 7 bases between them. The CDR3 runs 12 residues. For the CDR3, the DNA is TGTGCCAGCAGTTTTAGTGCATACGAGCAGTACTTC. Protein sequence: CASSFSAYEQYF.

The chain couples TRBV5-1 to TRBJ2-7; D possibly corresponds to TRBD1 (5 bases). Germline V gene data show CDR1 as SGHRS and CDR2 as YFSETQ. The CDR3 covers 12 residues. V lost 0 bases, J lost 7 bases, and 8 bases lay in between. Written as DNA, the CDR3 is TGCGCCAGCAGCTTGGAGGCAGGGGAGCAGTACTTC. Translated: CASSLEAGEQYF.

This chain joins TRBV18 and TRBJ1-5; perhaps TRBD1 as D (5 bases). Trimming stripped 8 bases from V and 0 bases from J, with 8 bases between. CDR1 is KGHSH, CDR2 LQKENI, per germline. The CDR3 consists of 13 residues. This chain's CDR3 is CASATDSNQPQHF. DNA for the CDR3: TGTGCCAGCGCGACAGATAGCAATCAGCCCCAGCATTTT.

CDR3: CASSLSRGSGNTIYF. The CDR3 bases are TGTGCCAGCAGTTTATCGCGGGGTTCTGGAAACACCATATATTTT. This chain connects TRBV28 to TRBJ1-3; D is unclear. Trimming removed 1 base from V and 1 base from J, with 8 bases in between. Germline values: CDR1 MDHEN, CDR2 SYDVKM. The CDR3 is 15 amino acids.

This chain links TRBV3-1 (or the pseudogene TRBV3-2) with TRBJ1-4; TRBD1 is a possible D gene (6 bases). Germline values: CDR1 LGHDT, CDR2 YNNKEL (reference sequence). The CDR3 is 16 residues long. Deletions cut 0 bases from V and 4 bases from J, with 12 bases between. The chain's CDR3 is CASSQDGGQYNEKLFF. CDR3 DNA sequence: TGTGCCAGCAGCCAAGATGGAGGACAGTATAATGAAAAACTGTTTTTT.

V and J are TRBV5-5 and TRBJ1-4; D remains unclear. The CDR3 consists of 16 residues. Germline V gene data show CDR1 as SGHKS and CDR2 as YYEKEE (reference sequence). V gave up 0 bases and J gave up 0 bases, with 9 bases separating them. CDR3 in amino acids: CASSLGVGATNEKLFF. The CDR3 coding sequence is TGTGCCAGCAGCTTGGGGGTTGGAGCAACTAATGAAAAACTGTTTTTT.

Here the CDR3 reads CASTGTHYNEQFF. As DNA, the CDR3 is TGTGCCAGCACCGGGACACACTACAATGAGCAGTTCTTC. The chain is built from TRBV6-5 and TRBJ2-1; the D gene is possibly TRBD1 (6 bases). The CDR3 has 13 amino acids. V lost 7 bases, J lost 3 bases, and 10 bases lay in between. Germline CDR1 reads MNHEY; CDR2 reads SVGAGI.

A few counts support this clone. The chain combines TRBV4-3 with TRBJ2-3, with TRBD2 matching over 10 bases. V lost 3 bases to trimming and J lost 8 bases; unmatched junction nucleotides: 8. The CDR3 extends over 15 amino acids. From germline, CDR1 is LGHNA and CDR2 YSLEER. This chain's CDR3 is CASSHRAGGLATQYF. CDR3 coding DNA: TGCGCCAGCAGCCACCGAGCGGGGGGGCTCGCTACGCAGTATTTT.